Listed here are 27 T cell receptor beta chains from one sample, sequenced in a study of T cells expressing NK-cell markers. TCRdb processed the 5' RACE reads again and assigns one entry to each CDR3 protein, with no DNA. The sample data list roughly 350,000 distinct CDR3 sequences. Sequencing was done on a sample of blood T cells: a sorted CD56 or NKG2C T cell subset, CD4+ or CD8+ T cells, or bulk PBMC T cells (not recorded which). The source of these receptors is a man between 18 and 69 years old in good health.

The rearrangement uses TRBV12-3 or TRBV12-4 and TRBJ1-1; TCRdb selects TRBD1, and the lack of DNA leaves this call unchecked. The CDR3 totals 15 residues. CDR3 loop: CASRVQGALRTEAFF.

This chain links TRBV5-1 with TRBJ1-1. The length of the CDR3 is 15 residues. The germline gives CDR1 SGHRS, CDR2 YFSETQ. CDR3 loop: CASSYGGADPTEAFF.

V is TRBV5-1 and J is TRBJ2-7; TCRdb outputs TRBD1, but without DNA this stays unchecked. Germline assignment: CDR1 SGHRS and CDR2 YFSETQ. This CDR3 has 14 residues. The CDR3 spells CASSPGQGVREQYF.

The chain links TRBV5-4 to TRBJ1-4; the TCRdb D gene call, TRBD1, has no DNA to confirm it. The CDR3 runs 14 residues. Germline V gives CDR1 SGHNT, CDR2 YYREEE (reference sequence). CDR3 sequence: CASSLAGGQEKLFF.

The chain carries TRBV20-1 and TRBJ2-7; TCRdb lists TRBD2, though no DNA is available to test this call. Germline V gene lookup returns CDR1 DFQATT and CDR2 SNEGSKA (reference sequence). The CDR3 loop spans 11 amino acids. The CDR3 loop reads CSAAAGDEQYF.

The chain carries TRBV5-1 and TRBJ1-2; checking the TCRdb D call of TRBD1 is not possible without DNA. The CDR3 consists of 17 residues. From germline, CDR1 is SGHRS and CDR2 YFSETQ. This CDR3 is CASSLTQQGLPNYGYTF.

This CDR3 is CSAGVYTEAFF. The gene calls are TRBV29-1 and TRBJ1-1; the D gene TCRdb calls, TRBD1, cannot be checked with no DNA. The CDR3 runs 11 residues. CDR1 is SQVTM and CDR2 is ANQGSEA in the germline V gene. The full variable domain, with the rest looked up from reference TRBV29-1 and TRBJ1-1, is SAVISQKPSRDICQRGTSLTIQCQVDSQVTMMFWYRQQPGQSLTLIATANQGSEATYESGFVIDKFPISRPNLTFSTLTVSNMSPEDSSIYLCSAGVYTEAFFGQGTRLTVV.

V is TRBV7-3 and J is TRBJ1-1; with no DNA, the TCRdb D assignment of TRBD1 cannot be verified. Germline V gene lookup returns CDR1 SGHTA and CDR2 FQGTGA. The CDR3 consists of 14 residues. CDR3 loop: CASSSGQGFSEAFF. The whole variable domain, filled in from reference TRBV7-3 and TRBJ1-1, reads GAGVSQTPSNKVTEKGKYVELRCDPISGHTALYWYRQSLGQGPEFLIYFQGTGAADDSGLPNDRFFAVRPEGSVSTLKIQRTERGDSAVYLCASSSGQGFSEAFFGQGTRLTVV.

The chain links TRBV29-1 to TRBJ2-3; TCRdb designates TRBD1, a call that cannot be tested without DNA. Germline CDR1 and CDR2: SQVTM and ANQGSEA. The CDR3 totals 12 residues. CDR3 residues: CSVTTGYDTQYF.

J is TRBJ2-1 and V is TRBV7-9; TCRdb designates TRBD2, a call that cannot be tested without DNA. Germline V lookup: CDR1 SEHNR, CDR2 FQNEAQ (reference sequence). The CDR3 is 16 amino acids. CDR3 region: CASSLFGGGGALRQFF.

This chain uses TRBV5-1 with TRBJ1-2. The CDR3 has 15 amino acids. Looked up from germline, CDR1 is SGHRS and CDR2 is YFSETQ. CDR3 in amino acids: CASSLAGTGSYGYTF.

The rearrangement uses TRBV6-6 and TRBJ1-2. The germline gives CDR1 MNHNY, CDR2 SVGAGI (reference sequence). CDR3 length: 11 amino acids. This CDR3 reads CASSEAYGYTF.

CDR3 in amino acids: CASVILRASRAEAFF. V gene TRBV7-9 combines with J gene TRBJ1-1. This CDR3 has 15 amino acids. The germline gives CDR1 SEHNR, CDR2 FQNEAQ (reference sequence).

The genes are TRBV10-2 and TRBJ1-1; the D call of TRBD1 rests on TCRdb alone, since no DNA is present to check it. This CDR3 region has 15 residues. Germline lookup yields CDR1 WSHSY and CDR2 SAAADI. CDR3: CASQEPRGWNTEAFF.

This chain uses TRBV9 with TRBJ2-3; with no DNA, the TCRdb D assignment of TRBD1 cannot be verified. The CDR3 totals 15 residues. Germline CDR1 SGDLS, CDR2 YYNGEE. CDR3 sequence: CASSPTGRGTDTQYF. The whole variable domain, filled in from reference TRBV9 and TRBJ2-3, reads DSGVTQTPKHLITATGQRVTLRCSPRSGDLSVYWYQQSLDQGLQFLIQYYNGEERAKGNILERFSAQQFPDLHSELNLSSLELGDSALYFCASSPTGRGTDTQYFGPGTRLTVL.

This chain links TRBV27 with TRBJ1-1; with no DNA, the TCRdb D assignment of TRBD1 cannot be verified. The length of the CDR3 is 15 residues. Germline values: CDR1 MNHEY, CDR2 SMNVEV (reference sequence). The CDR3 loop is CASSPQGQVNTEAFF.

The chain combines TRBV27 with TRBJ2-2; as DNA is missing, the TRBD2 call by TCRdb cannot be tested. The V gene's germline CDR1 is MNHEY and CDR2 SMNVEV (reference sequence). The CDR3 totals 16 residues. The CDR3 protein is CASSLWGGSTTGELFF.

The rearrangement links TRBV27 to TRBJ2-4; no DNA is available, so the TRBD2 call from TCRdb remains unchecked. The CDR3 consists of 16 residues. Germline V gene sequence: CDR1 MNHEY, CDR2 SMNVEV (reference sequence). CDR3 protein: CASSLLGLGPGNIQYF.

CDR3 protein: CASSFPGRGYGYTF. V is TRBV11-2 and J is TRBJ1-2. This CDR3 has 14 residues. CDR1 is SGHAT and CDR2 is FQNNGV in the germline V gene.

The V and J genes are TRBV2 and TRBJ2-7; there is no DNA to check the TCRdb D call of TRBD1. Germline V gene data show CDR1 as SNHLY and CDR2 as FYNNEI. CDR3 length: 15 residues. The CDR3 loop reads CASSELGAKDYEQYF. The complete variable domain, with remaining parts taken from reference TRBV2 and TRBJ2-7, reads EPEVTQTPSHQVTQMGQEVILRCVPISNHLYFYWYRQILGQKVEFLVSFYNNEISEKSEIFDDQFSVERPDGSNFTLKIRSTKLEDSAMYFCASSELGAKDYEQYFGPGTRLTVT.

CDR3: CASSQMITTGEILNEQFF. The chain links TRBV4-1 to TRBJ2-1; absent DNA, TCRdb's TRBD1 call cannot be checked. Germline assignment: CDR1 MGHRA and CDR2 YSYEKL. This CDR3 spans 18 amino acids.

The chain carries TRBV28 and TRBJ2-3; with no DNA, the TCRdb D assignment of TRBD2 cannot be verified. CDR1 is MDHEN and CDR2 is SYDVKM in the germline V gene. The CDR3 totals 14 residues. CDR3 residues: CASSPGLPPHTQYF.

The chain uses TRBV20-1 and TRBJ2-1; TCRdb outputs TRBD2, but without DNA this stays unchecked. The germline CDR1 and CDR2 sequences are DFQATT and SNEGSKA (reference sequence). The CDR3 is 14 amino acids. The CDR3 sequence: CSAPRLTSYNEQFF.

The J gene is TRBJ2-1, the V gene TRBV5-6; TCRdb designates TRBD2, a call that cannot be tested without DNA. This CDR3 has 15 amino acids. The germline V gene has CDR1 SGHDT and CDR2 YYEEEE. CDR3 residues: CASSLLTSVGDEQFF.

The V and J genes are TRBV7-9 and TRBJ2-2. The germline gives CDR1 SEHNR, CDR2 FQNEAQ (reference sequence). The length of the CDR3 is 14 residues. This chain's CDR3 is CASSPVRDTGELFF.

The chain has TRBV7-8 and TRBJ2-3; no DNA is available, so the TRBD1 call from TCRdb remains unchecked. The CDR3 runs 17 residues. Germline assignment: CDR1 SGHVS and CDR2 FQNEAQ. CDR3 amino acids: CASSLVGAGSSTDTQYF.

V and J are TRBV9 and TRBJ2-3. CDR3 length equals 17 residues. CDR1 and CDR2 from the germline V gene are SGDLS and YYNGEE. The CDR3 spells CASSEDELAASTDTQYF.